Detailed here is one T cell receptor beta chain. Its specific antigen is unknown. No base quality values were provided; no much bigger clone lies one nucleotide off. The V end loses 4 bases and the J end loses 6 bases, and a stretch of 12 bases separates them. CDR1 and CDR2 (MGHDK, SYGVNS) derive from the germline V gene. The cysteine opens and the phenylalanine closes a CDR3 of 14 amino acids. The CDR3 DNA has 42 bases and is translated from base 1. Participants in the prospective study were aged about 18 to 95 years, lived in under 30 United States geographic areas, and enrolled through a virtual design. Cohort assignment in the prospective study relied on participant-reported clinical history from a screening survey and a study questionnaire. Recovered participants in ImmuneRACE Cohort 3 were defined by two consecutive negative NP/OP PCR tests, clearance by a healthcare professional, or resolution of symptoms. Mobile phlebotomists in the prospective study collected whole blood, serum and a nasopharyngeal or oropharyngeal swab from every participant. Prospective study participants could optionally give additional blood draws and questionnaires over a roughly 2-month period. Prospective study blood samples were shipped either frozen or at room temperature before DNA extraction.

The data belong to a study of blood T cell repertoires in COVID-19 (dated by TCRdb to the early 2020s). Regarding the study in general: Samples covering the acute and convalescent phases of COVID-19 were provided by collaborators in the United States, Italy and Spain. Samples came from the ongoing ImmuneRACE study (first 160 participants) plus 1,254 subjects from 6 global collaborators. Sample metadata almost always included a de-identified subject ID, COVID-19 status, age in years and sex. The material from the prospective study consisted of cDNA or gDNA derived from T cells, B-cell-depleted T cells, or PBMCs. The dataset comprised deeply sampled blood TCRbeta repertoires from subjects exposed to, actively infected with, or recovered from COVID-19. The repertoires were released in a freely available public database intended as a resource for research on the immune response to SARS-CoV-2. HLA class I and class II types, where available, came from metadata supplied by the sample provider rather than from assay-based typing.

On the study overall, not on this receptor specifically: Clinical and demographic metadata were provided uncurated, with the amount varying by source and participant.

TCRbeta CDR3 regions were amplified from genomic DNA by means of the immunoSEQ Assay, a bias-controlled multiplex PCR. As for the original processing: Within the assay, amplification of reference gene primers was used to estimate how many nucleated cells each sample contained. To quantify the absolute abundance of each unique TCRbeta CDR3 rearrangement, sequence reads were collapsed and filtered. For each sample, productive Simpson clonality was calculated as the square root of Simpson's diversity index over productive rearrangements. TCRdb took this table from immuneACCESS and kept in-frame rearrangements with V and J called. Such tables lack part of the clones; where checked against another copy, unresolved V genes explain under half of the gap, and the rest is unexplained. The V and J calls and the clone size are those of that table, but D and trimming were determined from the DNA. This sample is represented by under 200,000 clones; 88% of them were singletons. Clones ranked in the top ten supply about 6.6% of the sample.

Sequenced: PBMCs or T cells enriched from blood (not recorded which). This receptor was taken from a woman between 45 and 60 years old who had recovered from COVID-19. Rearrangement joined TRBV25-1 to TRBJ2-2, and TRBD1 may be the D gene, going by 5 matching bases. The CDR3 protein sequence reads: CASSVFIGAGELFF. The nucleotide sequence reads TGTGCCAGCAGTGTGTTTATAGGGGCCGGGGAGCTGTTTTTT.